The clone carrying this T cell receptor (beta chain) was counted only a few times. The assay was immunoSEQ multiplex PCR, and TCRdb's table has in-frame clones only and misses some. Among 35,000 to 40,000 clones, around 70% were seen once, and the ten largest hold roughly a tenth. This specimen belongs to a study of cytotoxic CD8 clonotypes in ibrutinib-treated CLL. Trimming took off 5 bases at V and 12 bases at J, with 13 bases between the two ends. CDR1 is MDHEN, CDR2 SYDVKM, per germline. The CDR3 spans 11 residues. The origin of this receptor is a human donor with chronic lymphocytic leukemia. This chain joins TRBV28 and TRBJ1-2; D unresolved. The sample was PBMCs, taken at disease progression, from a patient treated with ibrutinib. The CDR3, as DNA: TGTGCCAGCAGTCTTGGACGGGCCCACACCTTC. Encoded protein: CASSLGRAHTF.